Listed below are T cell receptor beta chains from one sample, sequenced in a study of blood T cell repertoires in COVID-19. TCRdb keeps only in-frame clones here, not all; method: immunoSEQ multiplex PCR. In the table there are 55,000 to 65,000 clones, about 81% of which are singletons. The sequencing input was peripheral blood. The source of these receptors is a man aged 55 to 70 with COVID-19, enrolled during active disease. CDR3s include the opening cysteine and the closing phenylalanine or tryptophan. D genes are given only for firm matches.

TRBJ2-7 TRBV5-8 . CASSFSRFEQYF TGTGCCAGCAGCTTTTCTAGGTTCGAGCAGTACTTC
TRBJ2-5 TRBV6-5 . CASSYRVGFQETQYF TGTGCCAGCAGTTACCGGGTCGGGTTTCAAGAGACCCAGTACTTC
TRBJ2-3 TRBV19 TRBD1 CASLGAGQGDTQYF TGTGCCAGTCTAGGGGCGGGACAGGGCGATACGCAGTATTTT
TRBJ1-5 TRBV19 TRBD1 CASSAGTGDQPQHF TGTGCCAGTAGCGCCGGGACAGGAGATCAGCCCCAGCATTTT
TRBJ2-7 TRBV3-1/TRBV3-2 . CASSQGLQGYEQYF TGTGCCAGCAGCCAAGGTTTACAGGGCTACGAGCAGTACTTC
TRBJ1-5 TRBV19 . CDRADNQPQHF TGTGACAGGGCTGACAATCAGCCCCAGCATTTT
TRBJ1-2 TRBV5-6 . CASSRSTLGYGYTF TGTGCCAGCAGCAGGTCGACACTAGGCTATGGCTACACCTTC
TRBJ1-5 TRBV21-1 . CASSFQQGASNQPQHF TGTGCCAGCAGTTTCCAACAGGGGGCTAGCAATCAGCCCCAGCATTTT
TRBJ2-7 TRBV3-1/TRBV3-2 TRBD1 CASSQDPRTGDYEQYF TGTGCCAGCAGCCAAGATCCGCGGACAGGGGACTACGAGCAGTACTTC
TRBJ1-1 TRBV6-5 . CASTDRNTEAFF TGTGCCAGCACCGACAGGAATACTGAAGCTTTCTTT
TRBJ2-2 TRBV7-2 . CASSFGWRVSNTGELFF TGTGCCAGCAGCTTCGGCTGGCGGGTCTCCAACACCGGGGAGCTGTTTTTT
TRBJ1-2 TRBV6-4 . CASSDVGGGGPTGYTF TGTGCCAGCAGTGACGTCGGTGGGGGGGGGCCCACTGGCTACACCTTC
TRBJ1-1 TRBV5-1 TRBD1 CASSPGQGAVTEAFF TGCGCCAGCAGCCCGGGACAGGGGGCGGTCACTGAAGCTTTCTTT
TRBJ2-7 TRBV5-1 TRBD1 CASSRDSLSSYEQYF TGCGCCAGCAGCCGGGACAGTTTAAGCTCCTACGAGCAGTACTTC
TRBJ2-3 TRBV7-6 TRBD1 CASSLGAGGGTDTQYF TGTGCCAGCAGCTTAGGTGCAGGGGGCGGCACAGATACGCAGTATTTT
TRBJ1-3 TRBV9 . CASSPWTGKDGNTIYF TGTGCCAGCAGCCCCTGGACCGGGAAAGATGGAAACACCATATATTTT
TRBJ2-1 TRBV6-1 . CASSELSGTSYNEQFF TGTGCCAGCAGTGAACTTTCGGGAACCTCCTACAATGAGCAGTTCTTC
TRBJ2-7 TRBV11-2 . CASSLVQGKGEQYF TGTGCCAGCAGCTTAGTGCAGGGTAAAGGAGAGCAGTACTTC
TRBJ1-5 TRBV6-1 TRBD1 CASSEPDRVNQPQHF TGTGCCAGCAGTGAGCCTGACAGGGTAAATCAGCCCCAGCATTTT
TRBJ1-2 TRBV4-3 TRBD1 CASSRQGTADGYTF TGCGCCAGCAGCCGCCAGGGGACAGCCGATGGCTACACCTTC
TRBJ2-7 TRBV12-5 TRBD1 CASGLGQAAYEQYF TGTGCTAGTGGGCTCGGACAGGCAGCCTACGAGCAGTACTTC
TRBJ1-3 TRBV3-1/TRBV3-2 . CASSRKGVVGNTIYF TGTGCCAGCAGCCGAAAGGGGGTGGTCGGAAACACCATATATTTT
TRBJ2-7 TRBV18 TRBD1 CASSPDRVSHEQYF TGTGCCAGCTCACCGGACAGGGTAAGCCACGAGCAGTACTTC
TRBJ1-5 TRBV25-1 . CASSDSGNQPQHF TGTGCCAGCAGTGATTCGGGAAATCAGCCCCAGCATTTT
TRBJ2-7 TRBV10-3 TRBD1 CATETGGSYEQYF TGTGCCACCGAGACAGGGGGGTCCTACGAGCAGTACTTC
TRBJ1-1 TRBV5-1 TRBD1 CASSPGQGGYTEAFF TGCGCCAGCAGCCCCGGACAGGGTGGGTACACTGAAGCTTTCTTT
TRBJ2-3 TRBV5-8 . CASSLAVLYSTDTQYF TGTGCCAGCAGCTTGGCGGTCCTCTACTCCACAGATACGCAGTATTTT
TRBJ2-7 TRBV6-5 . CASSLERSPYEQYF TGTGCCAGCAGCCTAGAGAGAAGCCCCTACGAGCAGTACTTC
TRBJ1-2 TRBV5-6 . CASSLGGDYGYTF TGTGCCAGCAGCTTGGGGGGAGACTATGGCTACACCTTC
TRBJ1-6 TRBV11-3 . CASSIGLSAPLHF TGTGCCAGCAGCATCGGGTTAAGCGCACCCCTCCACTTT
TRBJ2-5 TRBV30 . CAWSPPPGITETQYF TGTGCCTGGAGTCCGCCCCCGGGAATCACGGAGACCCAGTACTTC
TRBJ2-1 TRBV11-1 . CASSLDRVSDEQFF TGTGCCAGCAGCTTAGACAGGGTCTCGGATGAGCAGTTCTTC
TRBJ2-1 TRBV9 TRBD2 CASSGGKRDYNEQFF TGTGCCAGCAGCGGGGGAAAGCGGGACTACAATGAGCAGTTCTTC
TRBJ2-3 TRBV3-1/TRBV3-2 . CASSLGISSGLTDTQYF TGTGCCAGCAGCCTGGGTATCAGTAGCGGCCTCACAGATACGCAGTATTTT
TRBJ1-1 TRBV6-5 . CASSYGRERVF TGTGCCAGCAGTTACGGCAGGGAGCGGGTCTTT
TRBJ2-1 TRBV29-1 TRBD1 CSVEVGGQAMNEQFF TGCAGCGTTGAAGTAGGGGGACAGGCCATGAATGAGCAGTTCTTC
TRBJ2-7 TRBV20-1 TRBD1 CSASQLRGYEQYF TGCAGTGCTAGTCAGCTCAGGGGGTACGAGCAGTACTTC
TRBJ1-5 TRBV30 . CAWNRDTTDQPQHF TGTGCCTGGAATCGGGACACAACCGATCAGCCCCAGCATTTT
TRBJ2-3 TRBV11-3 . CASSLDSRTDTQYF TGTGCCAGCAGCTTAGATTCCCGTACAGATACGCAGTATTTT
TRBJ1-2 TRBV10-3 . CAISESQGVGASYGYTF TGTGCCATCAGTGAGTCGCAAGGGGTCGGTGCGAGCTATGGCTACACCTTC
TRBJ2-5 TRBV9 TRBD2 CASSPGLAGGETQYF TGTGCCAGCAGCCCCGGCCTAGCGGGGGGAGAGACCCAGTACTTC
TRBJ1-6 TRBV6-5 TRBD1 CASRTGGWGPSPLHF TGTGCCAGCCGGACAGGGGGATGGGGTCCCTCACCCCTCCACTTT
TRBJ1-3 TRBV4-2 . CASSQDTSYSGNTIYF TGTGCCAGCAGCCAAGACACTTCATACTCTGGAAACACCATATATTTT
TRBJ2-3 TRBV5-1 TRBD2 CASKASGDPTDTQYF TGCGCCAGCAAGGCTAGCGGGGACCCCACAGATACGCAGTATTTT
TRBJ1-1 TRBV7-2 . CASSRLRGPTEAFF TGTGCCAGCAGCCGTCTAAGGGGTCCCACTGAAGCTTTCTTT
TRBJ1-5 TRBV4-1 . CASSEWPGELFLNQPQHF TGCGCCAGCAGTGAATGGCCGGGAGAACTTTTCCTGAATCAGCCCCAGCATTTT
TRBJ1-2 TRBV25-1 . CASSGHRNPPYGYTF TGTGCCAGCAGTGGACATCGCAACCCTCCTTATGGCTACACCTTC